A selection of T cell receptor beta chains follows, all from one sample in a study of T cell repertoires in cytomegalovirus infection. TCRdb processed the reads anew with MiXCR; each CDR3 protein has one entry. The sample holds about 310,000 distinct CDR3 sequences, roughly 15% seen once. Sequencing used PBMCs. The receptors derive from a human donor in good health (CMV status not recorded). Some clones in this sample may be carry-over from other donors' samples. CDR3s include the opening cysteine and the closing phenylalanine or tryptophan. D genes are given only for firm matches. Where a row states a size, it is once, few, many or the class of an expanded clone; other rows omit it.

v_call	d_call	clone_size	j_call	cdr3_aa	cdr3_nt
TRBV6-5	NA	NA	TRBJ2-5	CASSLHNRAPQETQYF	TGTGCCAGCAGTCTGCATAACAGGGCCCCACAAGAGACCCAGTACTTC
TRBV5-1	TRBD1	NA	TRBJ2-7	CASSLSGATGHLYEQYF	TGCGCCAGCAGCTTGTCCGGAGCGACAGGGCACCTCTACGAGCAGTACTTC
TRBV6-6	NA	few	TRBJ1-6	CASSYSNLDGERNSPLHF	TGTGCCAGCAGTTACTCGAATCTGGACGGAGAGAGAAATTCACCCCTCCACTTT
TRBV20-1	TRBD2	NA	TRBJ2-1	CSARAAGGRYNEQFF	TGCAGTGCTAGGGCAGCGGGGGGCCGCTACAATGAGCAGTTCTTC
TRBV12-5	TRBD1	many	TRBJ2-3	CASGLPNRGLQDTQYF	TGTGCTAGTGGTTTGCCGAACAGGGGGCTGCAAGATACGCAGTATTTT
TRBV20-1	TRBD1	NA	TRBJ1-1	CSARDPRQGLNTEAFF	TGCAGTGCTAGAGATCCCCGACAGGGCCTGAACACTGAAGCTTTCTTT
TRBV2	TRBD2	NA	TRBJ2-3	CASKAIRGGPTDTQYF	TGTGCCAGCAAGGCTATACGGGGGGGCCCCACAGATACGCAGTATTTT
TRBV4-3	NA	few	TRBJ1-1	CASSQDRLSGTEAFF	TGCGCCAGCAGCCAAGACCGGCTTAGTGGCACTGAAGCTTTCTTT
TRBV7-7	TRBD2	many	TRBJ2-3	CASSMLPLAGAPDTQYF	TGTGCTAGCAGCATGCTACCCTTAGCGGGGGCCCCAGATACGCAGTATTTT
TRBV18	NA	NA	TRBJ2-1	CASSPPNSFGDYNEQFF	TGTGCCAGCTCACCACCCAACTCCTTTGGGGATTACAATGAGCAGTTCTTC
TRBV9	TRBD1	NA	TRBJ1-4	CASSVAGGQVNEKLFF	TGTGCCAGCAGCGTAGCGGGGGGACAGGTGAATGAAAAACTGTTTTTT
TRBV29-1	NA	NA	TRBJ1-1	CSAPGQPMNTEAFF	TGCAGCGCCCCCGGACAGCCCATGAACACTGAAGCTTTCTTT
TRBV20-1	NA	few	TRBJ1-4	CSARDPVIGEKLFF	TGCAGTGCTAGAGATCCGGTGATAGGGGAAAAACTGTTTTTT
TRBV11-3	TRBD1	NA	TRBJ2-2	CASSSGQGFGGELFF	TGTGCCAGCAGCTCCGGACAGGGGTTTGGCGGGGAGCTGTTTTTT
TRBV5-4	NA	NA	TRBJ2-7	CASSLEGYQQYF	TGTGCCAGCAGCTTGGAAGGGTACCAGCAGTACTTC
TRBV12-3/TRBV12-4	TRBD1	many	TRBJ1-5	CASSRGTGRQPQHF	TGTGCCAGCAGTCGCGGGACAGGCCGTCAGCCCCAGCATTTT
TRBV5-4	TRBD2	few	TRBJ2-1	CASSLGGGDYNEQFF	TGTGCCAGCAGCTTGGGGGGGGGGGACTACAATGAGCAGTTCTTC
TRBV7-9	TRBD1	many	TRBJ1-1	CASSLRVGGQGPPAFF	TGTGCCAGCAGCTTAAGGGTTGGGGGACAGGGGCCTCCAGCTTTCTTT
TRBV7-8	NA	many	TRBJ2-6	CASSLVPGSGANVLTF	TGTGCCAGCAGCTTAGTTCCAGGGTCTGGGGCCAACGTCCTGACTTTC
TRBV7-3	NA	few	TRBJ2-1	CASSLTREDEQFF	TGTGCCAGCAGCTTAACCAGGGAGGATGAGCAGTTCTTC
TRBV20-1	NA	NA	TRBJ2-2	CSATDLLTGELFF	TGCAGTGCTACGGACCTCTTGACCGGGGAGCTGTTTTTT
TRBV5-6	TRBD1	NA	TRBJ2-7	CATTFRGQGIYEQYF	TGTGCCACCACATTCCGGGGACAGGGGATATACGAGCAGTACTTC
TRBV7-2	TRBD1	many	TRBJ2-1	CASSLPQGANEQFF	TGTGCCAGCAGCTTACCACAGGGGGCTAATGAGCAGTTCTTC
TRBV28	NA	NA	TRBJ2-7	CASASGAGSYEQYF	TGTGCCAGCGCCTCCGGGGCAGGGTCCTACGAGCAGTACTTC
TRBV7-2	TRBD1	many	TRBJ2-7	CASSLALGTGTYEQYF	TGTGCCAGCAGCTTAGCGCTCGGGACAGGAACCTACGAGCAGTACTTC
TRBV6-2/TRBV6-3	NA	NA	TRBJ2-1	CASTYGLRSNEQFF	TGTGCCAGCACCTACGGGTTGAGGAGCAATGAGCAGTTCTTC
TRBV5-4	TRBD2	many	TRBJ2-1	CASRPGAGDGYNEQFF	TGTGCCAGCAGACCAGGAGCGGGGGACGGCTACAATGAGCAGTTCTTC
TRBV7-9	NA	NA	TRBJ2-3	CASTPLDTQYF	TGTGCCAGCACCCCCCTGGATACGCAGTATTTT
TRBV7-2	TRBD1	many	TRBJ2-7	CASSEKGQRSYEQYF	TGTGCCAGCAGCGAGAAGGGACAGAGATCCTACGAGCAGTACTTC
TRBV12-3/TRBV12-4	NA	few	TRBJ1-5	CASSKTGQPQHF	TGTGCCAGCAGTAAAACGGGACAGCCCCAGCATTTT
TRBV20-1	TRBD1	NA	TRBJ2-7	CSARDPTGADEQYF	TGCAGTGCTAGAGATCCCACAGGGGCTGACGAGCAGTACTTC
TRBV19	NA	NA	TRBJ2-3	CASALRGFEDTQYF	TGTGCCAGTGCACTACGGGGGTTTGAAGATACGCAGTATTTT
TRBV2	TRBD2	NA	TRBJ2-3	CASSGGASGSTDTQYF	TGTGCCAGCAGTGGGGGGGCTAGCGGGAGCACAGATACGCAGTATTTT
TRBV24-1	NA	few	TRBJ1-2	CATSDLGQGVGYTF	TGTGCCACCAGTGATTTAGGGCAGGGAGTTGGCTACACCTTC
TRBV20-1	NA	NA	TRBJ1-5	CSASDANQPQHF	TGCAGTGCTAGTGACGCGAATCAGCCCCAGCATTTT
TRBV12-3/TRBV12-4	NA	NA	TRBJ2-7	CASSLAGTLAYEQYF	TGTGCCAGCAGTTTAGCGGGGACCCTTGCCTACGAGCAGTACTTC
TRBV19	NA	NA	TRBJ2-3	CASKDRTSTDTQYF	TGTGCCAGTAAAGACCGCACTAGCACAGATACGCAGTATTTT
TRBV28	NA	NA	TRBJ2-7	CASSLSRQYYEQYF	TGTGCCAGCAGTTTATCTCGACAGTACTACGAGCAGTACTTC
TRBV7-9	NA	many	TRBJ1-3	CASSLVGVDFSGNTIYF	TGTGCCAGCAGCTTAGTTGGGGTTGATTTCTCTGGAAACACCATATATTTT
TRBV7-2	NA	many	TRBJ1-2	CASSLKTRDGYTF	TGTGCCAGCAGCCTCAAGACCCGGGATGGCTACACCTTC
TRBV20-1	TRBD1	NA	TRBJ1-2	CSVKSPGQGPGWYGYTF	TGCAGTGTTAAGTCTCCGGGACAGGGCCCGGGATGGTATGGCTACACCTTC
TRBV6-2/TRBV6-3	TRBD1	NA	TRBJ2-3	CASRIGGSTDTQYF	TGTGCCAGCAGAATAGGGGGCTCGACAGATACGCAGTATTTT
TRBV19	TRBD2	many	TRBJ2-7	CASSMGLAGRLYEQYF	TGTGCCAGTAGTATGGGTCTAGCGGGGCGGCTCTACGAGCAGTACTTC
TRBV7-2	NA	many	TRBJ1-3	CASHSGGNTIYF	TGTGCCAGCCACAGCGGGGGAAACACCATATATTTT
TRBV27	TRBD1	few	TRBJ1-1	CASRETGVNTEAFF	TGTGCCAGCAGAGAGACAGGGGTTAACACTGAAGCTTTCTTT
TRBV7-2	NA	many	TRBJ2-7	CASSLQITYEQYF	TGTGCCAGCAGCCTACAAATTACCTACGAGCAGTACTTC